These 3 T cell receptor beta chains originate from one sample sequenced in a study of blood T cell repertoires in COVID-19. Profiling relied on immunoSEQ multiplex PCR, and the TCRdb table lists in-frame clones only, not all of them. The table includes more than 55,000 clones, approximately 87% detected once. Sequenced sample: peripheral blood. The receptor source for this set is a man in his fifties or sixties with active or convalescent COVID-19.

The chain joins TRBV30 to TRBJ2-1; D gene unclear. Looked up from germline, CDR1 is GTSNPN and CDR2 is SVGIG (reference sequence). This CDR3 has 14 amino acids. V gave up 6 bases and J gave up 7 bases, with 19 bases separating them. The CDR3 loop is CACQKSNVVNEQFF. CDR3 in DNA: TGTGCCTGCCAAAAGTCTAACGTAGTGAATGAGCAGTTCTTC.

The chain joins TRBV5-6 to TRBJ1-1; D remains unclear. From germline, CDR1 is SGHDT and CDR2 YYEEEE. V was pared by 1 base and J by 0 bases, with 10 bases between. CDR3 length: 15 amino acids. This CDR3 is CASSLIGSVNTEAFF. The DNA of the CDR3 is TGTGCCAGCAGCTTGATCGGGTCGGTGAACACTGAAGCTTTCTTT. The full variable domain, rest sourced from reference TRBV5-6 and TRBJ1-1, is DAGVTQSPTHLIKTRGQQVTLRCSPKSGHDTVSWYQQALGQGPQFIFQYYEEEERQRGNFPDRFSGHQFPNYSSELNVNALLLGDSALYLCASSLIGSVNTEAFFGQGTRLTVV.

The rearrangement joins TRBV19 to TRBJ2-7, with D possibly TRBD1 on 6 matching bases. Germline assignment: CDR1 LNHDA and CDR2 SQIVND (reference sequence). Deletions cut 9 bases from V and 3 bases from J, with 12 bases between. This CDR3 spans 12 amino acids. This CDR3 is CASKDRNYEQYF. CDR3 coding DNA: TGTGCCAGCAAGGACAGAAACTACGAGCAGTACTTC.